The present entry profiles one T cell receptor (beta chain) with its context. Profiling relied on immunoSEQ multiplex PCR, and the TCRdb table lists in-frame clones only, not all of them. The data contain 150,000 to 200,000 clones, around 80% of them seen just once; the ten biggest clones take up about 24%. The sample comes from a study of blood T cell repertoires in COVID-19. Overall study context: The United States, Italy and Spain supplied acute and convalescent COVID-19 samples.

The specimen sequenced was peripheral blood. This TCR derives from a woman aged 80 or over with acute or convalescent COVID-19.

The CDR3 coding sequence is TGTGCCAGCAGTGGGACTAGCCAGTACGAGCAGTACTTC. Translating gives CASSGTSQYEQYF. The chain carries TRBV2 and TRBJ2-7; 8 bases match TRBD2. The CDR3 runs 13 residues. Germline V gene sequence: CDR1 SNHLY, CDR2 FYNNEI. The junction had 3 bases not matched to a gene; V was cut back by 4 bases and J by 4 bases.